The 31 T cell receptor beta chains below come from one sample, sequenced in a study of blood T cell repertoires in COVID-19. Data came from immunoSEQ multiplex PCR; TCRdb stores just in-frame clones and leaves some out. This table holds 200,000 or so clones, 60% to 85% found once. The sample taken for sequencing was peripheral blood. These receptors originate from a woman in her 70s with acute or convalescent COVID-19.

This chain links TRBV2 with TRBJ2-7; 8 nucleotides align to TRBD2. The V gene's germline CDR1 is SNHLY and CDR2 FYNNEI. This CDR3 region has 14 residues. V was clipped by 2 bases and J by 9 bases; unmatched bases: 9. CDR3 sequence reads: CASSETREGVGQYF. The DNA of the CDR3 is TGTGCCAGCAGTGAAACCCGGGAGGGAGTAGGGCAGTACTTC.

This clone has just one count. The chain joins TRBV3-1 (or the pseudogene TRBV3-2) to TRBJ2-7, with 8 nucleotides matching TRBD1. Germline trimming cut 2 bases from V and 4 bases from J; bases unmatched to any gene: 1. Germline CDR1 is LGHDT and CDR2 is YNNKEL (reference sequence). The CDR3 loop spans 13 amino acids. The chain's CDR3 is CASSQRQGYEQYF. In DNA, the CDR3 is TGTGCCAGCAGCCAACGACAGGGGTACGAGCAGTACTTC.

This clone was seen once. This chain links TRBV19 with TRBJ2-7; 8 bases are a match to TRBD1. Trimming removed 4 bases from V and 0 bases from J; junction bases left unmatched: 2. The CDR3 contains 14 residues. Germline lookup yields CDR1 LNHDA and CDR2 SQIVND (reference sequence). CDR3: CASSKDRVSYEQYF. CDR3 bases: TGTGCCAGTAGTAAGGACAGGGTCTCCTACGAGCAGTACTTC.

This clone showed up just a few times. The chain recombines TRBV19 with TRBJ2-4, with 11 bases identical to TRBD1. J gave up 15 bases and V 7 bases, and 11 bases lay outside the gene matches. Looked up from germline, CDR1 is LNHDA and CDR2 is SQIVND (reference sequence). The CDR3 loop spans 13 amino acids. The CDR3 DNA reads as TGTGCCAGTACCCCGGACAGGGGGCGAGTTCCGTACTTC. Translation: CASTPDRGRVPYF.

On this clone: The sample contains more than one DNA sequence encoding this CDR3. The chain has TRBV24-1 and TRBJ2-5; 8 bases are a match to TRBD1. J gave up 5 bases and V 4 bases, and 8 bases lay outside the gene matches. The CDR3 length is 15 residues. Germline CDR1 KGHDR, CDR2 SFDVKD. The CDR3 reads CATSDPQGAGETQYF. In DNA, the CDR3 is TGTGCCACCAGTGACCCGCAGGGGGCCGGGGAGACCCAGTACTTC.

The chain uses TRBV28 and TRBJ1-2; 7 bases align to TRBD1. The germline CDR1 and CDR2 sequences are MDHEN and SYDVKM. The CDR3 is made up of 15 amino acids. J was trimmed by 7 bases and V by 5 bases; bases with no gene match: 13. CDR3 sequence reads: CASSPPMTGRAGYTF. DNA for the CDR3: TGTGCCAGCAGTCCACCCATGACAGGGCGGGCTGGCTACACCTTC.

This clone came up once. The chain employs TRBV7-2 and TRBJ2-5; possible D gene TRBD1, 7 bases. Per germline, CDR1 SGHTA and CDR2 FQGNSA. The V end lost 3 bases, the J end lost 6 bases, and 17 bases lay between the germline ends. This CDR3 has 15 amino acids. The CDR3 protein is CASSLGSQGGKTQYF. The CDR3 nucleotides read TGTGCCAGCAGCTTGGGTAGCCAGGGGGGAAAGACCCAGTACTTC.

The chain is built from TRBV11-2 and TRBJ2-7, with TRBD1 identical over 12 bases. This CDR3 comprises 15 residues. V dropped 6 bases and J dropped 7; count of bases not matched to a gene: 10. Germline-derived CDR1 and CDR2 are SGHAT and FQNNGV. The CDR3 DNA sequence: TGTGCCAGCAGTCTCCGGGACAGGGGGCGTGAAGAGCAGTACTTC. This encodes CASSLRDRGREEQYF.

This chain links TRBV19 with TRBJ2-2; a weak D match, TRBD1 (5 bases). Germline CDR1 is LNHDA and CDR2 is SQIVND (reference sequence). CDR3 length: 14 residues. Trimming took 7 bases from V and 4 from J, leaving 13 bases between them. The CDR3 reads CASTQARGTGELFF. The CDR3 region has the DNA TGTGCCAGTACCCAAGCAAGGGGCACCGGGGAGCTGTTTTTT. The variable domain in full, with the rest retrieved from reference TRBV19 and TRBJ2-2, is DGGITQSPKYLFRKEGQNVTLSCEQNLNHDAMYWYRQDPGQGLRLIYYSQIVNDFQKGDIAEGYSVSREKKESFPLTVTSAQKNPTAFYLCASTQARGTGELFFGEGSRLTVL.

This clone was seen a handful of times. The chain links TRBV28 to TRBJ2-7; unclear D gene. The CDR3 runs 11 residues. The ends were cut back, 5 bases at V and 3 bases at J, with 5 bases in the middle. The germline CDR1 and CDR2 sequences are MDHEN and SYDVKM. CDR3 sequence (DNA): TGTGCCAGCAGTCTTTACTACGAGCAGTACTTC. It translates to CASSLYYEQYF.

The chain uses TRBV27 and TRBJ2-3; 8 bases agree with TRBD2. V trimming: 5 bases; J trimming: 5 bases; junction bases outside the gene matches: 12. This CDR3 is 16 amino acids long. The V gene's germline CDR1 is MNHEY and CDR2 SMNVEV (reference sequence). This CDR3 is CASSHKPGLELDTQYF. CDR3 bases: TGTGCCAGCAGTCATAAACCGGGACTAGAGTTAGATACGCAGTATTTT.

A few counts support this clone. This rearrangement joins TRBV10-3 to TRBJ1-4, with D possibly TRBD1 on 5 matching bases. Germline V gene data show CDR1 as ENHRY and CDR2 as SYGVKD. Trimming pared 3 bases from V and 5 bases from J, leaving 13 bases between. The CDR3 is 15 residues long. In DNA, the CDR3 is TGTGCCATCAGTGACCCGGGACTAGTGAATGAAAAACTGTTTTTT. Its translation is CAISDPGLVNEKLFF.

The CDR3 DNA sequence: TGCGCCAGCAGCTTGGAAATATTGAACACTGAAGCTTTCTTT. It is translated as CASSLEILNTEAFF. The rearrangement links TRBV5-1 to TRBJ1-1; D ambiguous. The V gene's germline CDR1 is SGHRS and CDR2 YFSETQ. CDR3 size: 14 residues. Trimming stripped 0 bases from V and 0 bases from J, with 6 bases between.

The CDR3 protein is CASSQRGQATEAFF. CDR3 DNA: TGTGCCAGCAGCCAAAGGGGACAGGCGACTGAAGCTTTCTTT. The chain links TRBV14 to TRBJ1-1, with TRBD1 identical over 8 bases. Germline V gene data show CDR1 as SGHDN and CDR2 as FVKESK. The CDR3 is 14 amino acids. The ends lost 2 bases at V and 5 bases at J; junction bases unmatched: 4.

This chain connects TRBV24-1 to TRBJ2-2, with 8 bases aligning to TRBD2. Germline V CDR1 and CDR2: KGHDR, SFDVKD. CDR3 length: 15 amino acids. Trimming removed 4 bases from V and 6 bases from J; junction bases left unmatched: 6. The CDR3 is CATSDQRESSGELFF. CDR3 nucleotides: TGTGCCACCAGTGACCAGCGGGAGTCCTCCGGGGAGCTGTTTTTT.

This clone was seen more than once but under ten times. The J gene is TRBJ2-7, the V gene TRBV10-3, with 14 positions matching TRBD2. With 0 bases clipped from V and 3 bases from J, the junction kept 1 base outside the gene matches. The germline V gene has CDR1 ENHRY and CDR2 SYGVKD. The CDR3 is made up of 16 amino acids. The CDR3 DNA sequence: TGTGCCATCAGTGAGTCCGGGACTAGCGGGAGCTACGAGCAGTACTTC. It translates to CAISESGTSGSYEQYF.

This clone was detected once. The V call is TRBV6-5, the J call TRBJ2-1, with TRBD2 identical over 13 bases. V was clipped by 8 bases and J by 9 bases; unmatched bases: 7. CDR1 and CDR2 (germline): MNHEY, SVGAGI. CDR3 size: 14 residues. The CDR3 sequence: CASVLAGGIGEQFF. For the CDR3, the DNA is TGTGCCAGCGTACTAGCGGGAGGGATAGGTGAGCAGTTCTTC.

The CDR3 reads CASSQGGNAEAFF. In DNA, the CDR3 is TGTGCCAGCAGCCAGGGAGGTAACGCTGAAGCTTTCTTT. The J gene is TRBJ1-1, the V gene TRBV3-1 (or the pseudogene TRBV3-2); D is ambiguous. Germline CDR1 is LGHDT and CDR2 is YNNKEL (reference sequence). The CDR3 spans 13 residues. The ends were cut back, 3 bases at V and 6 bases at J, with 11 bases in the middle.

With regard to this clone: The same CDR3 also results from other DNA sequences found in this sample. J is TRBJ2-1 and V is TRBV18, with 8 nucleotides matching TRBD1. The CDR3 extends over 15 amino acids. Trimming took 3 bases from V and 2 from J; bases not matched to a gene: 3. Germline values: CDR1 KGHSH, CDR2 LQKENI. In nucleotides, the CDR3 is TGTGCCAGCTCACCGGGGACAGGTGCCTACAATGAGCAGTTCTTC. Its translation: CASSPGTGAYNEQFF.

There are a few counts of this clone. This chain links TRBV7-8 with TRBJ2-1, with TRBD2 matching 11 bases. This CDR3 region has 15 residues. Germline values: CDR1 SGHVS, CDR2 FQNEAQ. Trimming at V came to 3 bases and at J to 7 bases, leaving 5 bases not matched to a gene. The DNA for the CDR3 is TGTGCCAGCAGCTTTACTAGCGGGAGTTGGAATGAGCAGTTCTTC. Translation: CASSFTSGSWNEQFF. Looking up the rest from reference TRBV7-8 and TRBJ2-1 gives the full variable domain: GAGVSQSPRYKVAKRGQDVALRCDPISGHVSLFWYQQALGQGPEFLTYFQNEAQLDKSGLPSDRFFAERPEGSVSTLKIQRTQQEDSAVYLCASSFTSGSWNEQFFGPGTRLTVL.

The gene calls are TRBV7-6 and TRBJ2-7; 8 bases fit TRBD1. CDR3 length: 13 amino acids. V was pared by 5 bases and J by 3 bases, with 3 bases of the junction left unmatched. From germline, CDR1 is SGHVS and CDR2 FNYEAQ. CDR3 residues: CASSPGGGYEQYF. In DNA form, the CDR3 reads TGTGCCAGCAGCCCAGGGGGCGGCTACGAGCAGTACTTC.

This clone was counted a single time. CDR3 residues: CASSWTSGIYGEQFF. As DNA, the CDR3 is TGTGCCAGCAGCTGGACTAGCGGGATCTATGGTGAGCAGTTCTTC. J is TRBJ2-1 and V is TRBV7-9; 12 bases match TRBD2. The V segment lost 4 bases and the J segment 9 bases; nucleotides outside the gene matches: 7. The CDR3 is made up of 15 amino acids. Looked up from germline, CDR1 is SEHNR and CDR2 is FQNEAQ (reference sequence).

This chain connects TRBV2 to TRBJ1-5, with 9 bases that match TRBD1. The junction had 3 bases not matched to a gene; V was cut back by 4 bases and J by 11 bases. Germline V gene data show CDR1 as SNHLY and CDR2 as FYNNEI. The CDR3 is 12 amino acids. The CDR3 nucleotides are TGTGCCAGCAGTGGACAGGGGGGCTCCCAGCATTTT. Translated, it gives CASSGQGGSQHF.

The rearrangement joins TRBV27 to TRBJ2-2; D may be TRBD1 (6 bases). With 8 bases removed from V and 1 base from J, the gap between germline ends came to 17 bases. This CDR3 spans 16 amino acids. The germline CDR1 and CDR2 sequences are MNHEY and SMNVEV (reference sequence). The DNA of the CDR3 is TGTGCCAGCCACCTCCAGGGGCCTCAGAACACCGGGGAGCTGTTTTTT. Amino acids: CASHLQGPQNTGELFF.

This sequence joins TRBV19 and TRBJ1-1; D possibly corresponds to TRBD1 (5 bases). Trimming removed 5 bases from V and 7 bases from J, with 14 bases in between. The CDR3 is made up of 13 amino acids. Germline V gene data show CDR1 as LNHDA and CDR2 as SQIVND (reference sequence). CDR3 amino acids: CASSADGTVEAFF. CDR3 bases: TGTGCCAGTAGTGCCGACGGGACTGTTGAAGCTTTCTTT. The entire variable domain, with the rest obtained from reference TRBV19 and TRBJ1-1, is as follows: DGGITQSPKYLFRKEGQNVTLSCEQNLNHDAMYWYRQDPGQGLRLIYYSQIVNDFQKGDIAEGYSVSREKKESFPLTVTSAQKNPTAFYLCASSADGTVEAFFGQGTRLTVV.

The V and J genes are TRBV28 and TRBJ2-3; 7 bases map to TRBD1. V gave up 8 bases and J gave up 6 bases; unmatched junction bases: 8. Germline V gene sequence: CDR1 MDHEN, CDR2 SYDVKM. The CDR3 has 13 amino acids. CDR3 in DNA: TGTGCCAGCGGAGCGACAGGGTTCGATACGCAGTATTTT. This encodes CASGATGFDTQYF.

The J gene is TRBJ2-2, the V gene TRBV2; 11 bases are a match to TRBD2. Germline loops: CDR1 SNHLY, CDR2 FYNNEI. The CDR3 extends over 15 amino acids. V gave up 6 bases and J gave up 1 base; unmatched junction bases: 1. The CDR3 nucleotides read TGTGCCAGCAGAGGGACTAGCGGGAACACCGGGGAGCTGTTTTTT. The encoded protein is CASRGTSGNTGELFF.

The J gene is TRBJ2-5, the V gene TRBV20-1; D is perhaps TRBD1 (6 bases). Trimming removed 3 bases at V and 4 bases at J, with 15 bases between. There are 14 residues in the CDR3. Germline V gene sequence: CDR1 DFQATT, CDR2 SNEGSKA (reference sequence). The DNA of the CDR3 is TGCAGTGCTAGTTTAGCAGGGGCCGGAGAGACCCAGTACTTC. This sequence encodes CSASLAGAGETQYF.

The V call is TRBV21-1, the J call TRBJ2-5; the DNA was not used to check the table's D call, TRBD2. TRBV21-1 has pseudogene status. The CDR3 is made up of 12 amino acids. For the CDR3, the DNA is TGTGCCAGCAGACGACGGGGGGAGACCCAGTACTTC. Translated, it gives CASRRRGETQYF.

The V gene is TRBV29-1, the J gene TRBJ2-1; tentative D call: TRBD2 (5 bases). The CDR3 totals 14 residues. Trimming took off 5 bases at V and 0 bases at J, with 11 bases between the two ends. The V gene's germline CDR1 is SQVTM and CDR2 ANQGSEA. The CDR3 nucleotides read TGCAGCGTTAAGAGGGCACCCTCCTACAATGAGCAGTTCTTC. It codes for CSVKRAPSYNEQFF.

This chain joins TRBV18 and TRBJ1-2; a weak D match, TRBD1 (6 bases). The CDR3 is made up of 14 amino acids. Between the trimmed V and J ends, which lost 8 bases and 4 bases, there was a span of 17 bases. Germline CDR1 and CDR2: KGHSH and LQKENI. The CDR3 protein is CASAPGGLGYGYTF. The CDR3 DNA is TGTGCCAGCGCGCCGGGGGGGCTTGGCTATGGCTACACCTTC.